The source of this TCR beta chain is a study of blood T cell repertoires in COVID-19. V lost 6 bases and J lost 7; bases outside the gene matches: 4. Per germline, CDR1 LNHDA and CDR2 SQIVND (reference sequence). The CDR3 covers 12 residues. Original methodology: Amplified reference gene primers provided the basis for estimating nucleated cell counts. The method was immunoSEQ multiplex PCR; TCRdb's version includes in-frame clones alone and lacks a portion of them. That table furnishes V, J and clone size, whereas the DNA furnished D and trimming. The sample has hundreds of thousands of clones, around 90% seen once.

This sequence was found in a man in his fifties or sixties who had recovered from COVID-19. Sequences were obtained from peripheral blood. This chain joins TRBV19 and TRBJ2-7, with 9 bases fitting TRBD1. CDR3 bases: TGTGCCAGTAGCCGGGACAGGGATGAGCAGTACTTC. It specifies CASSRDRDEQYF.